The present entry profiles one TCR beta chain with its context. Antigen: not known. Treatment denoted: oral pan-JAK inhibitor, 5-10 mg twice daily. V was cut by 3 bases and J by 6 bases, with 12 bases left in between. This CDR3 has 14 residues. Per germline, CDR1 ENHRY and CDR2 SYGVKD. The source of the sample is a study of CD8+ T cells in alopecia areata. Overall study context: The protocol delivered tofacitinib for 6 to 18 months, then withdrew it for 6 months.

RNA was extracted and reverse transcribed into cDNA as the sequencing template. Data came from immunoSEQ multiplex PCR; TCRdb stores just in-frame clones and leaves some out. The table has 150,000 to 200,000 clones, about 65% seen once. General observations from the study: Between patients, shared TCR sequences were less clear than in mice. This was possibly due in part to HLA diversity in the patient population.

The source was CD4+ T cells sorted from blood, collected at week 49, from a patient treated with tofacitinib. V gene TRBV10-3 combines with J gene TRBJ2-1; no definite D call. The TCR originated in a human donor with alopecia areata. CDR3 amino acids: CAISDGRVSNEQFF. The DNA for the CDR3 is TGTGCCATCAGTGATGGTAGGGTTAGCAATGAGCAGTTCTTC.